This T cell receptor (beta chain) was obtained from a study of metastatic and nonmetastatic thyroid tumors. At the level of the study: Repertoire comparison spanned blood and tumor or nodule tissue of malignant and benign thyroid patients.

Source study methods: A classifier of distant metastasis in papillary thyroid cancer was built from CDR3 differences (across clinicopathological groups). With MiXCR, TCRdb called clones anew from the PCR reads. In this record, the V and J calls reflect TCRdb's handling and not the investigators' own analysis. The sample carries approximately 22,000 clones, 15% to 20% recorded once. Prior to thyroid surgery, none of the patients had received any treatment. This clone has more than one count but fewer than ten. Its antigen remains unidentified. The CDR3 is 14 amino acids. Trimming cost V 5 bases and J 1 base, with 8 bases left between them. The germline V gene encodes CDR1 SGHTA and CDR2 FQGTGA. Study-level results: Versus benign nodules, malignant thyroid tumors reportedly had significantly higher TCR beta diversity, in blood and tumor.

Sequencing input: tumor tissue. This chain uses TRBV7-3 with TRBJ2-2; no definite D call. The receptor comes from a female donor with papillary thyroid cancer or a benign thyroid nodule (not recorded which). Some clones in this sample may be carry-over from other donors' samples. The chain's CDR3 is CASSLTKNTGELFF. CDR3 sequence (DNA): TGTGCCAGCAGCCTTACCAAGAACACCGGGGAGCTGTTTTTT.